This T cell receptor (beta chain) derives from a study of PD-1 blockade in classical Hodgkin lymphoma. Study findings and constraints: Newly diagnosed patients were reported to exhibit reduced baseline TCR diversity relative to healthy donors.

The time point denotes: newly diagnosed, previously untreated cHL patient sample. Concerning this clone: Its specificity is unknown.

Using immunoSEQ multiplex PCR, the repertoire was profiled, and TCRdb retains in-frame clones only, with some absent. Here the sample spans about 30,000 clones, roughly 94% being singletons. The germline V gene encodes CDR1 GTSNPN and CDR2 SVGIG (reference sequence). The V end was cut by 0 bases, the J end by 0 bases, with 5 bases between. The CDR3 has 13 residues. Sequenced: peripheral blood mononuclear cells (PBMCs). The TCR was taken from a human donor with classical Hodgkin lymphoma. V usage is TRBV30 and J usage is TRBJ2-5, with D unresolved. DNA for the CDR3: TGTGCCTGGAGTGTACACTACCAAGAGACCCAGTACTTC. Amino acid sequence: CAWSVHYQETQYF.